This T cell receptor (beta chain) was obtained from a study of cytomegalovirus exposure and HLA in healthy donors. The wider study: Caucasian-associated ancestry cluster membership applied to 75% to 85% of 398 genotyped donors.

Per the germline V gene, CDR1 is SGHRS and CDR2 is YFSETQ. This CDR3 is built from 15 residues. The ends lost 10 bases at V and 5 bases at J; junction bases unmatched: 12. The PCR contained 60 Vbeta and 13 Jbeta primers. How the authors handled the data: Approximately 11 million of the roughly 80 million unique TCR beta chains counted in a later analysis were shared. Sequencing was performed with immunoSEQ multiplex PCR; in TCRdb, only in-frame clones are kept and a portion is missing. Clonal size and the V and J genes are those of that table, whereas D and trimming came from the DNA. This table has 130,000 or so clones, 88% appearing once. Whole-study results and caveats: As immune exposure information, only CMV serostatus was available. The likely explanation for a cluster of highly shared sequence variants was sequencing artifact.

This clone was picked up one time. Its antigen is not known. This rearrangement joins TRBV5-1 to TRBJ2-2, with TRBD2 matching 9 bases. The TCR comes from a woman aged 40-49 years in good health and CMV-seronegative. What was sequenced was PBMCs. CDR3 nucleotide sequence: TGCGCCTCCCGGACTAGCGAACTGCGAACCGGGGAGCTGTTTTTT. Translation gives CASRTSELRTGELFF.